The source of this T cell receptor (beta chain) is a study of ipilimumab plus nivolumab after autologous stem cell transplantation. For the study at large: The DLBCL group included primary refractory and relapsed cases. Study-level results: The authors say TCR, Treg and microbiome findings warrant further study.

Germline trimming cut 4 bases from V and 1 base from J; bases unmatched to any gene: 14. Germline V gene lookup returns CDR1 GTSNPN and CDR2 SVGIG (reference sequence). CDR3 length: 19 amino acids. The repertoire was sequenced with immunoSEQ multiplex PCR; TCRdb's copy has only in-frame clones and lacks some. The repertoire includes 10,000 to 15,000 clones, 73% of them detected once, and about 15% sits in the top ten. Worth noting for this clone: As yet, its antigen is unknown.

Ipilimumab, 1 mg/kg, started 14 to 28 days after autologous transplant. The chain couples TRBV30 to TRBJ2-2, with 11 bases matching TRBD2. The TCR originated in a male donor with diffuse large B-cell lymphoma. The sequenced sample was PBMCs, obtained in a trial of ipilimumab plus nivolumab as post-transplant consolidation. The CDR3 protein is CAWNPLLAGVVGNTGELFF. DNA of the CDR3: TGTGCCTGGAACCCCCTACTAGCGGGGGTAGTTGGGAACACCGGGGAGCTGTTTTTT.